This T cell receptor beta chain was sequenced for a study of T-cell reconstitution after alpha-beta-depleted transplantation in children listed by TCRdb under 2016. About the investigation overall: The study quantitatively tracked T-cell immune reconstitution after TCRalphabeta/CD19-depleted allogeneic hematopoietic cell transplantation in children using TCR repertoire profiling. General conclusions and limits of the study: In some patients, the high TCRbeta diversity seen at day 60 was put down to recipient T cells and intrathymic progenitors that had survived conditioning. About two months after transplant, the apparently early recovery of alphabetaT-cell counts reportedly depended on just several hundred clones that had expanded rapidly and came from non-depleted graft cells. Over the following months the frequencies of hyperexpanded clones went down, and after one year T-cell counts and TCRbeta diversity were mostly credited to newly produced T cells.

The treatment or condition label on this specimen signifies: allogeneic hematopoietic cell transplantation with graft depleted of TCRalphabeta T cells and CD19 B cells. The transplant recipients were children given TCRalphabeta/CD19-depleted allogeneic hematopoietic cell grafts. CDR1 and CDR2 are drawn from the germline V gene: LGHNA, YSLEER. Measured from the cysteine to the phenylalanine, the CDR3 is 14 residues long. Only the CDR3 DNA stays, 42 bases, in frame from base 1. For this chain, trimming is 5 bases at the V end and 2 bases at the J end, and the number of junction bases without a gene match is 4. This clonotype showed up many times. Its antigen remains unidentified. The input lacks base qualities; no much larger clone sits a single base away. The library relied on PCR. TCRdb records Illumina HiSeq 2500 as the sequencer. To normalize quantification of the TCRbeta repertoire, the TCR libraries were built with molecular barcoding that relied on unique molecular identifiers. TCRdb reanalyzed the raw reads on its own, using fastp at Q25 for trimming and MiXCR for clone calling, and kept in-frame beta chains. Rows with one shared CDR3 protein collapse into an entry with the most common genes and DNA. In this sample the table shows 200,000 or so distinct CDR3 sequences, about 6% of which occur a single time. The top ten clones comprise around 4.1% of the sample.

The V gene is TRBV4-3 and the J gene is TRBJ2-7, with TRBD2 matching 9 junction bases. This receptor was taken from a girl under three years old with combined immunodeficiency, due to receive a stem cell transplant. Sequencing used PBMCs, obtained before TCRalphabeta/CD19-depleted stem cell transplant. Read as DNA, the sequence is TGCGCCAGCAGCGGGCGGGAGGGTCCCTACGAGCAGTACTTC. Its protein reads: CASSGREGPYEQYF.